One and the same sample provided the 21 T cell receptor beta chains below, sequenced in a study of PD-1 blockade in classical Hodgkin lymphoma. The sample's time point: cycle 4 day 1 (C4D1), after more than five weeks of nivolumab. All the patients suffered relapse after autologous stem cell transplantation, and brentuximab vedotin exposure differed. Clones were read by immunoSEQ multiplex PCR, and TCRdb kept only the in-frame ones, dropping some. The data show around 100,000 clones, roughly nine tenths seen once. Sample: peripheral blood mononuclear cells (PBMCs), taken before the fourth cycle of nivolumab. Receptors originate from a human donor with classical Hodgkin lymphoma.

This chain connects TRBV6-5 to TRBJ1-1; 9 bases are shared with TRBD1. J was trimmed by 5 bases and V by 6 bases; bases with no gene match: 4. The CDR3 consists of 13 residues. The germline V gene encodes CDR1 MNHEY and CDR2 SVGAGI. CDR3 nucleotides: TGTGCCAGCAGCCGACAGGGGGGAACTGAAGCTTTCTTT. Translation: CASSRQGGTEAFF.

The chain is built from TRBV6-5 and TRBJ1-1; D remains unclear. V lost 2 bases to trimming and J lost 1 base, with 8 bases between them. Germline values: CDR1 MNHEY, CDR2 SVGAGI. This CDR3 is 14 amino acids long. CDR3 bases: TGTGCCAGCAGTTACAGGGCGGAGAACACTGAAGCTTTCTTT. Translating it yields CASSYRAENTEAFF.

The chain combines TRBV7-2 with TRBJ2-4; TRBD1 matches at 7 bases. Per germline, CDR1 SGHTA and CDR2 FQGNSA. V was pared by 2 bases and J by 15 bases, with 13 bases of the junction left unmatched. The CDR3 consists of 14 residues. The CDR3 reads CASSLSTGAAVPYF. In nucleotides, the CDR3 is TGTGCCAGCAGCTTATCTACAGGGGCCGCCGTCCCGTACTTC.

V usage is TRBV5-1 and J usage is TRBJ1-1; D call uncertain. The V gene's germline CDR1 is SGHRS and CDR2 YFSETQ. The CDR3 contains 13 residues. Between the trimmed V and J ends, which lost 5 bases and 1 base, there was a span of 9 bases. The CDR3 region has the DNA TGCGCCAGCAGTATCGCAGGGAACACTGAAGCTTTCTTT. It translates to CASSIAGNTEAFF.

This sequence joins TRBV5-1 and TRBJ2-3, with D hard to call. The CDR3 extends over 14 amino acids. Germline assignment: CDR1 SGHRS and CDR2 YFSETQ. Trimming cost V 4 bases and J 2 bases, with 11 bases left between them. CDR3 sequence (DNA): TGCGCCAGCAGCGATACAGCTTCCACAGATACGCAGTATTTT. This translates into CASSDTASTDTQYF.

The chain carries TRBV9 and TRBJ1-5, with D maybe TRBD1 (6 bases). CDR1 and CDR2 from the germline V gene are SGDLS and YYNGEE. V was trimmed by 0 bases and J by 6 bases, leaving 19 bases between them. CDR3 length: 17 amino acids. CDR3 amino acids: CASSVGGGARGGQPQHF. CDR3 DNA sequence: TGTGCCAGCAGCGTAGGGGGGGGCGCCCGGGGGGGTCAGCCCCAGCATTTT.

The V and J genes are TRBV13 and TRBJ2-3; the match to TRBD2 covers 9 bases. Germline CDR1 is PRHDT and CDR2 is FYEKMQ (reference sequence). V lost 5 bases to trimming and J lost 5 bases; unmatched junction nucleotides: 11. The CDR3 length is 16 residues. DNA of the CDR3: TGTGCCAGCAGCGCCCCTGCGGGGGGGCTGGAAGATACGCAGTATTTT. Protein: CASSAPAGGLEDTQYF. The full variable domain, its missing parts supplied by reference TRBV13 and TRBJ2-3, is AAGVIQSPRHLIKEKRETATLKCYPIPRHDTVYWYQQGPGQDPQFLISFYEKMQSDKGSIPDRFSAQQFSDYHSELNMSSLELGDSALYFCASSAPAGGLEDTQYFGPGTRLTVL.

V and J are TRBV19 and TRBJ2-7; D ambiguous. This CDR3 is 13 amino acids long. Germline V gene lookup returns CDR1 LNHDA and CDR2 SQIVND (reference sequence). The ends were cut back, 6 bases at V and 2 bases at J, with 11 bases in the middle. The CDR3 reads CASRGRTPYEQYF. The CDR3 nucleotides are TGTGCCAGTAGGGGCAGGACCCCCTACGAGCAGTACTTC.

The chain carries TRBV28 and TRBJ1-5; no reliable D call. V lost 8 bases and J lost 0, with 11 bases in between. The germline CDR1 and CDR2 sequences are MDHEN and SYDVKM. The CDR3 sequence is 14 residues long. This CDR3 is CASSKGHSNQPQHF. CDR3 DNA: TGTGCCAGCTCCAAGGGCCATAGCAATCAGCCCCAGCATTTT.

The chain recombines TRBV18 with TRBJ1-1; no definite D call. The CDR3 sequence is 12 residues long. CDR1 KGHSH and CDR2 LQKENI come from the germline V gene. With 5 bases removed from V and 1 base from J, the gap between germline ends came to 5 bases. Here the CDR3 reads CASSASNTEAFF. The CDR3 DNA is TGTGCCAGCTCAGCGTCGAACACTGAAGCTTTCTTT.

The chain recombines TRBV30 with TRBJ1-1; D not resolved. Germline CDR1 GTSNPN, CDR2 SVGIG (reference sequence). V lost 0 bases, J lost 1 base, and 6 bases lay in between. The CDR3 sequence is 13 residues long. The CDR3 loop is CAWSVDWNTEAFF. As DNA, the CDR3 is TGTGCCTGGAGTGTAGACTGGAACACTGAAGCTTTCTTT. Complete variable domain (other parts from reference TRBV30 and TRBJ1-1): SQTIHQWPATLVQPVGSPLSLECTVEGTSNPNLYWYRQAAGRGLQLLFYSVGIGQISSEVPQNLSASRPQDRQFILSSKKLLLSDSGFYLCAWSVDWNTEAFFGQGTRLTVV.

V is TRBV30 and J is TRBJ1-2; tentative D call: TRBD1 (6 bases). V was cut by 2 bases and J by 2 bases, with 9 bases left in between. The CDR3 totals 13 residues. In germline, CDR1 is GTSNPN, CDR2 SVGIG (reference sequence). The CDR3 nucleotides read TGTGCCTGGAGTTTCACAGGGAACTATGGCTACACCTTC. This codes for CAWSFTGNYGYTF.

V usage is TRBV19 and J usage is TRBJ2-5; D possibly corresponds to TRBD1 (6 bases). Per germline, CDR1 LNHDA and CDR2 SQIVND (reference sequence). The germline V and J ends were trimmed by 5 bases and 5 bases, with 15 bases remaining between them. This CDR3 is 14 amino acids long. The CDR3 DNA reads as TGTGCCAGTAGTCTAAACCAGGGGCCTGAGACCCAGTACTTC. The encoded protein is CASSLNQGPETQYF. Using reference TRBV19 and TRBJ2-5 for the parts outside the CDR3, the full variable domain is DGGITQSPKYLFRKEGQNVTLSCEQNLNHDAMYWYRQDPGQGLRLIYYSQIVNDFQKGDIAEGYSVSREKKESFPLTVTSAQKNPTAFYLCASSLNQGPETQYFGPGTRLLVL.

V usage is TRBV5-4 and J usage is TRBJ1-2; D not resolved. V lost 1 base and J 0 bases, leaving 7 bases between the germline ends. The CDR3 has 14 residues. Germline loops: CDR1 SGHNT, CDR2 YYREEE (reference sequence). CDR3 DNA: TGTGCCAGCAGCTTGTCCGGAGCTAACTATGGCTACACCTTC. Translating gives CASSLSGANYGYTF.

This chain connects TRBV7-8 to TRBJ1-1; D not certain. V was clipped by 1 base and J by 1 base, with 13 bases between them. CDR3 size: 16 residues. Germline V lookup: CDR1 SGHVS, CDR2 FQNEAQ. CDR3 sequence: CASSLESPGGNTEAFF. The CDR3, as DNA: TGTGCCAGCAGCTTAGAATCCCCAGGCGGGAACACTGAAGCTTTCTTT.

The CDR3: CASSQDRGGATTWETQYF. CDR3 in DNA: TGTGCCAGCAGCCAAGATCGGGGCGGTGCCACCACCTGGGAGACCCAGTACTTC. This chain connects TRBV14 to TRBJ2-5; D may be TRBD1 or TRBD2 (5 bases each). Germline CDR1 reads SGHDN; CDR2 reads FVKESK. CDR3 size: 18 residues. The ends were cut back, 0 bases at V and 5 bases at J, with 22 bases in the middle.

This clone appeared once. The chain's CDR3 is CASSNLTSSKDTEAFF. CDR3 in DNA: TGTGCCAGCAGCAACTTGACTAGTTCTAAGGACACTGAAGCTTTCTTT. The genes are TRBV21-1 and TRBJ1-1. TRBV21-1 is a listed pseudogene. This CDR3 region has 16 residues.

V usage is TRBV27 and J usage is TRBJ2-7; the match to TRBD1 covers 7 bases. This CDR3 is built from 17 residues. Germline trimming cut 6 bases from V and 0 bases from J; bases unmatched to any gene: 14. The germline V gene has CDR1 MNHEY and CDR2 SMNVEV (reference sequence). The CDR3 protein is CASSLDRVDFGSYEQYF. Here the CDR3 DNA reads TGTGCCAGCAGCCTCGACAGGGTCGACTTTGGCTCCTACGAGCAGTACTTC.

The chain links TRBV27 to TRBJ2-7; 9 bases map to TRBD1. J was trimmed by 3 bases and V by 6 bases; bases with no gene match: 15. CDR1 is MNHEY, CDR2 SMNVEV, per germline (reference sequence). This CDR3 spans 17 amino acids. The CDR3 spells CASSTLPGQGFGYEQYF. CDR3 sequence (DNA): TGTGCCAGCAGCACCTTACCGGGACAGGGTTTCGGCTACGAGCAGTACTTC.

The CDR3 sequence: CASSPIAGAKSYEQYF. The CDR3 bases are TGTGCCAGCAGCCCCATAGCGGGGGCAAAATCCTACGAGCAGTACTTC. J is TRBJ2-7 and V is TRBV7-2; 9 nucleotides align to TRBD2. The CDR3 contains 16 residues. The V and J ends lost 5 bases and 1 base, in that order; junction bases with no gene match: 9. Germline V gives CDR1 SGHTA, CDR2 FQGNSA.

This clone was detected only once. The gene calls are TRBV5-6 and TRBJ1-1, with TRBD1 as a possible D gene (5 bases). CDR1 and CDR2 from the germline V gene are SGHDT and YYEEEE. Trimming took off 2 bases at V and 10 bases at J, with 12 bases between the two ends. This CDR3 has 12 amino acids. The CDR3 DNA follows: TGTGCCAGCAGCTTTTGGGGCCGGGGAGCTTTCTTT. Its translation is CASSFWGRGAFF. Full variable domain (outside the CDR3, taken from reference TRBV5-6 and TRBJ1-1): DAGVTQSPTHLIKTRGQQVTLRCSPKSGHDTVSWYQQALGQGPQFIFQYYEEEERQRGNFPDRFSGHQFPNYSSELNVNALLLGDSALYLCASSFWGRGAFFGQGTRLTVV.